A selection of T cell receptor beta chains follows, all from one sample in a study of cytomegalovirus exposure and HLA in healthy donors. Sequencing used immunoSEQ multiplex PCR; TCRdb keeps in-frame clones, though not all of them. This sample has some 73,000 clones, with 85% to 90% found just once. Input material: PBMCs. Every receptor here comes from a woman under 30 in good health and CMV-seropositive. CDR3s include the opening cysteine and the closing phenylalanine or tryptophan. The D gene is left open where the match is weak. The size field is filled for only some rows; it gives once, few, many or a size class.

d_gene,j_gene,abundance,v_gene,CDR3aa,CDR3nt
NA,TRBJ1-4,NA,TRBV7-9,CASSPSGAGTEKLFF,TGTGCCAGCAGCCCGAGTGGAGCGGGGACTGAAAAACTGTTTTTT
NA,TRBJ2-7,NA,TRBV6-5,CASSIGSEQYF,TGTGCCAGCAGTATCGGGAGCGAGCAGTACTTC
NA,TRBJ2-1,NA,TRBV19,CASTSPPSSYNEQFF,TGTGCCAGTACATCGCCGCCGAGCTCCTACAATGAGCAGTTCTTC
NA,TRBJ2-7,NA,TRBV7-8,CASSSPRADSYEQYF,TGTGCCAGCAGCTCCCCCAGGGCGGACTCCTACGAGCAGTACTTC
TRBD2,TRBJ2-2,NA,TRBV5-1,CASDQTGTSTGELFF,TGCGCCAGCGACCAAACCGGGACTAGCACCGGGGAGCTGTTTTTT
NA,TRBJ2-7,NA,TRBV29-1,CSVVSQDPYEQYF,TGCAGCGTTGTGTCACAGGACCCCTACGAGCAGTACTTC
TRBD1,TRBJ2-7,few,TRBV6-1,CASSEGTGGSYEQYF,TGTGCCAGCAGTGAAGGGACAGGGGGCTCCTACGAGCAGTACTTC
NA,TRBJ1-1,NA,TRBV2,CASSGPGHATEAFF,TGTGCCAGCAGCGGCCCTGGACACGCCACTGAAGCTTTCTTT
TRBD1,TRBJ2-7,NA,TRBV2,CASRRDRAYEQYF,TGTGCCAGCCGCCGGGACAGGGCCTACGAGCAGTACTTC
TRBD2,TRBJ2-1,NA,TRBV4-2,CASTQKSGDGYNEQFF,TGTGCCAGCACACAAAAAAGCGGGGATGGCTACAATGAGCAGTTCTTC
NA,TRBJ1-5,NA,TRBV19,CASSMGRGADQPQHF,TGTGCCAGTAGTATGGGTCGGGGGGCGGATCAGCCCCAGCATTTT
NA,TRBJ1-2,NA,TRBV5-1,CASSLARQEESGYTF,TGCGCCAGCAGCTTGGCCAGACAGGAAGAGTCCGGCTACACCTTC